The source of this T cell receptor beta chain is a study of beta chain features in type 1 diabetes. Findings of the study overall: These data did not resolve whether HLA type affects TCRB rearrangement.

On average, the one heparinised blood draw given by each donor was 90 to 150 mL. This clone was seen a handful of times. Its antigen is currently unknown. Since all of the isolated RNA was reverse transcribed, expressed TCRB transcripts were what got sequenced. Generated by immunoSEQ multiplex PCR, the TCRdb table keeps only in-frame clones and is missing some. The table has about 320,000 clones, approximately 14% seen once. The CDR3 contains 16 residues. J gave up 6 bases and V 0 bases, and 12 bases lay outside the gene matches. Germline-derived CDR1 and CDR2 are SGHRS and YFSETQ. This receptor was taken from a man younger than 40 in good health. The chain has TRBV5-1 and TRBJ2-7, with 7 positions matching TRBD1. Sequencing was carried out using central memory CD4+ T cells from blood. The CDR3 coding sequence is TGCGCCAGCAGCTTGGCCGGGACAGCCAAAACATCCGAGCAGTACTTC. It encodes CASSLAGTAKTSEQYF.